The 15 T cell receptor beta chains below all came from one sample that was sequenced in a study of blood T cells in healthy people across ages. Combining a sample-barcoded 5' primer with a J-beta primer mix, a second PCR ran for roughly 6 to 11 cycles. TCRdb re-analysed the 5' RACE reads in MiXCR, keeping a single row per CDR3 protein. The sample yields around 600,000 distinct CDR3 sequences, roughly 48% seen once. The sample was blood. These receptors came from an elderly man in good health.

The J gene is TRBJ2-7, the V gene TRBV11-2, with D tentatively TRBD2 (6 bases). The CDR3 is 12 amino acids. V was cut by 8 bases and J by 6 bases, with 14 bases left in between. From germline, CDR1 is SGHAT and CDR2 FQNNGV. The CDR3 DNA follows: TGTGCCAGCGGGCGGGGCCGGAGCGAGCAGTACTTC. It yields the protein CASGRGRSEQYF.

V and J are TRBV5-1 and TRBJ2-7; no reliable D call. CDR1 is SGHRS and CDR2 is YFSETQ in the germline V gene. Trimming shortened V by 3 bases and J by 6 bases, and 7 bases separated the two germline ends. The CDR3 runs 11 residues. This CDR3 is CASSWGGEQYF. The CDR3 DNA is TGCGCCAGCAGCTGGGGTGGCGAGCAGTACTTC. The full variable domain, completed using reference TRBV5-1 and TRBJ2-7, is KAGVTQTPRYLIKTRGQQVTLSCSPISGHRSVSWYQQTPGQGLQFLFEYFSETQRNKGNFPGRFSGRQFSNSRSEMNVSTLELGDSALYLCASSWGGEQYFGPGTRLTVT.

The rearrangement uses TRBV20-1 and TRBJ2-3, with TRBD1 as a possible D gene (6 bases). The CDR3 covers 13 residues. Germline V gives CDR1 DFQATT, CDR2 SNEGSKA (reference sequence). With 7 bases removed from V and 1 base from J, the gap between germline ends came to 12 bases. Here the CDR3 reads CSVFPGGTDTQYF. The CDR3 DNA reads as TGCAGTGTCTTCCCAGGGGGCACAGATACGCAGTATTTT.

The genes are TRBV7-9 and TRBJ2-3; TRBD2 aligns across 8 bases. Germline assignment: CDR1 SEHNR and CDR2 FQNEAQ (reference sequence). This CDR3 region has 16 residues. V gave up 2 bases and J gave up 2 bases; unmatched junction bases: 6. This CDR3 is CASSLLTGGPTDTQYF. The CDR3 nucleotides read TGTGCCAGCAGCTTATTGACGGGAGGGCCCACAGATACGCAGTATTTT. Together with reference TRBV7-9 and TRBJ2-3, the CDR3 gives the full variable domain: DTGVSQNPRHKITKRGQNVTFRCDPISEHNRLYWYRQTLGQGPEFLTYFQNEAQLEKSRLLSDRFSAERPKGSFSTLEIQRTEQGDSAMYLCASSLLTGGPTDTQYFGPGTRLTVL.

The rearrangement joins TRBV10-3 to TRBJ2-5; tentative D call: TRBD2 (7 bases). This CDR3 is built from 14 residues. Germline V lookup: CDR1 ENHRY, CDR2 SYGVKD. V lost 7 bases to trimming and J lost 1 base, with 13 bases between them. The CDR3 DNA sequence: TGTGCCATCATTGTGGGGGGGCCCCAAGAGACCCAGTACTTC. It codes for CAIIVGGPQETQYF.

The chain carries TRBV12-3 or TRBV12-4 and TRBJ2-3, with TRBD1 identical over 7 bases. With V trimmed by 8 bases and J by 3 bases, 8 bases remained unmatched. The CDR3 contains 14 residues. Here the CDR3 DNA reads TGTGCCAGCGCAGGGGGTCTGCGAACAGATACGCAGTATTTT. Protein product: CASAGGLRTDTQYF.

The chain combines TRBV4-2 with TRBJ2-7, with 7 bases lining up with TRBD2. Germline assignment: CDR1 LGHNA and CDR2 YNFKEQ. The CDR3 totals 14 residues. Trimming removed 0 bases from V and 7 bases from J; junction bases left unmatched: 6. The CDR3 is CASSQDKARGEQYF. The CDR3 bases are TGTGCCAGCAGCCAAGATAAGGCGCGGGGGGAGCAGTACTTC.

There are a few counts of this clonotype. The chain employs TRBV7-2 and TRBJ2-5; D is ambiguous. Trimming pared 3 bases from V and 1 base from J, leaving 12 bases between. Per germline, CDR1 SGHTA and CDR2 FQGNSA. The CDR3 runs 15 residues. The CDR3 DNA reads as TGTGCCAGCAGCTTGCGTTTCGGCAGCCAAGAGACCCAGTACTTC. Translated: CASSLRFGSQETQYF.

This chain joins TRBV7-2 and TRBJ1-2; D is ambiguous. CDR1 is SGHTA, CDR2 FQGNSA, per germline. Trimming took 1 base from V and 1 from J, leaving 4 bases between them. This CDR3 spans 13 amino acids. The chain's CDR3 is CASSLENNYGYTF. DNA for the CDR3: TGTGCCAGCAGCTTAGAGAATAACTATGGCTACACCTTC.

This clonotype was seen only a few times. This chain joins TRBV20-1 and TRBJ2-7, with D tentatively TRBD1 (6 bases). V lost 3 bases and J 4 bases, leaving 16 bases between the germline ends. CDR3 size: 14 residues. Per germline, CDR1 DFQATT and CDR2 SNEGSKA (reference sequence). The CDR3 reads CSARSPDSQYEQYF. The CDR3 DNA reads TGCAGTGCTAGGTCCCCGGACAGTCAGTACGAGCAGTACTTC.

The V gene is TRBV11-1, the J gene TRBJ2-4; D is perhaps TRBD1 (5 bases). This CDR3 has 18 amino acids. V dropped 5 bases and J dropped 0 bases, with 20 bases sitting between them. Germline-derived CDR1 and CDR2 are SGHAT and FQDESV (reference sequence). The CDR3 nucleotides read TGTGCCAGCAGCCTAGGACAAGCAGTACCATTAGCCAAAAACATTCAGTACTTC. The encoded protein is CASSLGQAVPLAKNIQYF.

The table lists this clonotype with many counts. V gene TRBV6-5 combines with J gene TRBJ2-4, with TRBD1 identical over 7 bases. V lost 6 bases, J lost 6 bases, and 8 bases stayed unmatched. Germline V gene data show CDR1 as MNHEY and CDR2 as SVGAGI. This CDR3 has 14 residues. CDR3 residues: CASSRGQDLNIQYF. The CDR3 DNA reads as TGTGCCAGCAGCAGAGGACAGGACCTAAACATTCAGTACTTC.

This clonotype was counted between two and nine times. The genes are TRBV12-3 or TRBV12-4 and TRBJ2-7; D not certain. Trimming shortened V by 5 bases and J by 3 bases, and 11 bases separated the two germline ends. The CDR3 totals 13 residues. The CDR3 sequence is CASSPLALYEQYF. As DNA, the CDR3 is TGTGCCAGCAGTCCCCTCGCGCTCTACGAGCAGTACTTC.

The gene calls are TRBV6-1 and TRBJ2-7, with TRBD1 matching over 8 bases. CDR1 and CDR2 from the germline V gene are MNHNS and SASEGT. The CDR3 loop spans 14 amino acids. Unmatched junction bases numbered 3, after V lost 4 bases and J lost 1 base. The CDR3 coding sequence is TGTGCCAGCAGTGTGGGACAGGATTCCTACGAGCAGTACTTC. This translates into CASSVGQDSYEQYF.

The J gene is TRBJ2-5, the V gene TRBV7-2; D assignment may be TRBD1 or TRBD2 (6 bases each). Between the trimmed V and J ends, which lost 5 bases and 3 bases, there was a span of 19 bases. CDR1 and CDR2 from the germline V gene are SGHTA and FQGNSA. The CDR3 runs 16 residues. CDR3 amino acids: CASSQGLRDTKETQYF. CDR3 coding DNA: TGTGCCAGCAGCCAAGGTCTGCGGGACACCAAAGAGACCCAGTACTTC.